Shown below are 32 T cell receptor beta chains from a single sample sequenced in a study of cytomegalovirus exposure and HLA in healthy donors. Vbeta (60) and Jbeta (13) primers were used in the PCR. Repertoires were generated with immunoSEQ multiplex PCR, while TCRdb's copy carries only in-frame clones and drops some. This sample yields tens of thousands of clones, of which over 65% are seen a single time; around a tenth belongs to the top ten. The sample comprised PBMCs. All receptors come from a human donor in good health.

The gene calls are TRBV13 and TRBJ2-7; TRBD2 matches 14 bases. Trimming cost V 5 bases and J 3 bases; bases outside gene matches: 6. The CDR3 loop spans 16 amino acids. The germline gives CDR1 PRHDT, CDR2 FYEKMQ (reference sequence). The CDR3 spells CASSVGLAGGRYEQYF. The CDR3, as DNA: TGTGCCAGCAGCGTCGGACTAGCGGGGGGCCGCTACGAGCAGTACTTC. Filled out from reference TRBV13 and TRBJ2-7, the complete variable domain reads AAGVIQSPRHLIKEKRETATLKCYPIPRHDTVYWYQQGPGQDPQFLISFYEKMQSDKGSIPDRFSAQQFSDYHSELNMSSLELGDSALYFCASSVGLAGGRYEQYFGPGTRLTVT.

This chain connects TRBV14 to TRBJ2-7; D remains ambiguous. There are 16 residues in the CDR3. Germline loops: CDR1 SGHDN, CDR2 FVKESK. Trimming removed 0 bases from V and 2 bases from J, with 14 bases in between. The CDR3 nucleotides read TGTGCCAGCAGCCAAGAGTTTGGAGTTGGTGCCTACGAGCAGTACTTC. Residues: CASSQEFGVGAYEQYF.

This clone has a single count. The rearrangement links TRBV7-2 to TRBJ1-1, with 7 positions matching TRBD1. This CDR3 region has 16 residues. After removal of 4 bases from V and 0 bases from J, the junction contained 8 bases not matched to a gene. The germline CDR1 and CDR2 sequences are SGHTA and FQGNSA. Here the CDR3 DNA reads TGTGCCAGCAGCTGGACAGGTGGGAGAATGAACACTGAAGCTTTCTTT. As protein: CASSWTGGRMNTEAFF.

A few counts support this clone. Here the CDR3 omits its conserved ending phenylalanine or tryptophan, so a read error is the likely source. It is unclear where the CDR3 begins or ends on the DNA, so no DNA is shown, and the CDR3 is as TCRdb lists it. V usage is TRBV5-6 and J usage is TRBJ2-7; TRBD1 is taken as the D call from the table, unchecked against the DNA. CDR1 and CDR2 from the germline V gene are SGHDT and YYEEEE. The CDR3 comprises 12 residues, both ends counted. Here the CDR3 reads CASSMESGHPDL.

V and J are TRBV6-5 and TRBJ2-2; weak D call: TRBD1 (5 bases). This CDR3 has 15 amino acids. Germline V lookup: CDR1 MNHEY, CDR2 SVGAGI. V lost 3 bases and J 0 bases, leaving 8 bases between the germline ends. CDR3 nucleotide sequence: TGTGCCAGCAGTTATCAGGGAACGAACACCGGGGAGCTGTTTTTT. It is translated as CASSYQGTNTGELFF.

The chain joins TRBV2 to TRBJ1-2; 7 bases map to TRBD1. The length of the CDR3 is 18 residues. CDR1 and CDR2 from the germline V gene are SNHLY and FYNNEI. Unmatched junction bases numbered 13, after V lost 0 bases and J lost 3 bases. The CDR3 sequence is CASSEARATGSDYYGYTF. The DNA of the CDR3 is TGTGCCAGCAGTGAAGCTAGAGCGACAGGGAGTGACTACTATGGCTACACCTTC. The complete variable domain, with remaining parts taken from reference TRBV2 and TRBJ1-2, reads EPEVTQTPSHQVTQMGQEVILRCVPISNHLYFYWYRQILGQKVEFLVSFYNNEISEKSEIFDDQFSVERPDGSNFTLKIRSTKLEDSAMYFCASSEARATGSDYYGYTFGSGTRLTVV.

The genes are TRBV27 and TRBJ1-6; tentatively, D is TRBD1 (5 bases). Germline CDR1 MNHEY, CDR2 SMNVEV (reference sequence). This CDR3 is 14 amino acids long. The V end was cut by 0 bases, the J end by 8 bases, with 8 bases between. CDR3 sequence reads: CASSLSTRDSPLHF. CDR3 in DNA: TGTGCCAGCAGTTTATCGACCAGGGATTCACCCCTCCACTTT.

The DNA for the CDR3 is TGCGCCAGCAGCTTGGTGGTAGCAGAGACCCAGTACTTC. Its protein is CASSLVVAETQYF. The rearrangement uses TRBV5-1 and TRBJ2-5; D is undetermined. Trimming removed 0 bases at V and 4 bases at J, with 7 bases between. The CDR3 has 13 amino acids. Germline V gene sequence: CDR1 SGHRS, CDR2 YFSETQ.

The chain joins TRBV11-3 to TRBJ2-5, with 8 positions matching TRBD1. The V segment lost 5 bases and the J segment 5 bases; nucleotides outside the gene matches: 7. This CDR3 spans 14 amino acids. Germline V gives CDR1 SGHNT, CDR2 YENEEA. DNA for the CDR3: TGTGCCAGCAGCCAGGACAGGGTCACGGAGACCCAGTACTTC. Translated: CASSQDRVTETQYF.

The chain links TRBV7-9 to TRBJ2-7, with 7 bases matching TRBD1. This CDR3 has 15 amino acids. Looked up from germline, CDR1 is SEHNR and CDR2 is FQNEAQ (reference sequence). Trimming removed 5 bases from V and 2 bases from J; junction bases left unmatched: 9. The CDR3 DNA follows: TGTGCCAGCAGCGCGATACAGGGGCCAACCTACGAGCAGTACTTC. It specifies CASSAIQGPTYEQYF.

This chain connects TRBV5-1 to TRBJ2-7; D is unresolved. Germline V gene lookup returns CDR1 SGHRS and CDR2 YFSETQ. The V end lost 1 base, the J end lost 3 bases, and 8 bases lay between the germline ends. The CDR3 spans 13 residues. As DNA, the CDR3 is TGCGCCAGCAGCTTGAGCCTAAACTACGAGCAGTACTTC. Translated, it gives CASSLSLNYEQYF. The whole variable domain, remainder taken from reference TRBV5-1 and TRBJ2-7, is KAGVTQTPRYLIKTRGQQVTLSCSPISGHRSVSWYQQTPGQGLQFLFEYFSETQRNKGNFPGRFSGRQFSNSRSEMNVSTLELGDSALYLCASSLSLNYEQYFGPGTRLTVT.

There are a few counts of this clone. The rearrangement uses TRBV7-8 and TRBJ1-5; tentatively, D is TRBD1 (5 bases). This CDR3 is built from 19 residues. Germline assignment: CDR1 SGHVS and CDR2 FQNEAQ. V dropped 1 base and J dropped 1 base, with 20 bases sitting between them. The CDR3 protein is CASSLVTTRQRRSNQPQHF. Written as DNA, the CDR3 is TGTGCCAGCAGCTTAGTGACAACGAGACAGAGGAGAAGCAATCAGCCCCAGCATTTT.

This rearrangement joins TRBV7-2 to TRBJ2-3; D might be TRBD1 (6 bases). This CDR3 has 13 amino acids. The germline V gene has CDR1 SGHTA and CDR2 FQGNSA. V lost 4 bases and J lost 4, with 9 bases in between. The DNA for the CDR3 is TGTGCCAGCAGCTATGGACAGTCAGATACGCAGTATTTT. The encoded protein is CASSYGQSDTQYF.

The chain combines TRBV19 with TRBJ1-3; 9 nucleotides align to TRBD1. From germline, CDR1 is LNHDA and CDR2 SQIVND (reference sequence). The CDR3 sequence is 15 residues long. J gave up 7 bases and V 3 bases, and 7 bases lay outside the gene matches. The CDR3 loop is CASSMVHRGQNTIYF. CDR3 DNA sequence: TGTGCCAGTAGTATGGTGCACAGGGGGCAGAACACCATATATTTT.

This sequence joins TRBV5-4 and TRBJ1-4; TRBD1 is a possible D gene (6 bases). This CDR3 has 15 residues. V dropped 4 bases and J dropped 5 bases, with 15 bases sitting between them. From germline, CDR1 is SGHNT and CDR2 YYREEE (reference sequence). The DNA for the CDR3 is TGTGCCAGCAGCGTGGGGGGCAGCTTAAATGAAAAACTGTTTTTT. Translated: CASSVGGSLNEKLFF. Full variable domain (rest looked up from reference TRBV5-4 and TRBJ1-4): ETGVTQSPTHLIKTRGQQVTLRCSSQSGHNTVSWYQQALGQGPQFIFQYYREEENGRGNFPPRFSGLQFPNYSSELNVNALELDDSALYLCASSVGGSLNEKLFFGSGTQLSVL.

The chain combines TRBV5-6 with TRBJ1-1, with D unresolved. The CDR3 runs 14 residues. V shed 3 bases and J shed 1 base, with 10 bases lying between them. Per the germline V gene, CDR1 is SGHDT and CDR2 is YYEEEE. The CDR3 DNA reads as TGTGCCAGCAGCTCAAGGTACAGGAACACTGAAGCTTTCTTT. It encodes CASSSRYRNTEAFF.

This chain uses TRBV21-1 with TRBJ1-6; the table assigns TRBD1, which was not confirmed against the DNA. TRBV21-1 is an annotated pseudogene. CDR3 length: 16 residues. CDR3 coding DNA: TGTGCCAGCAGCACGGGACAGGGGGACTATAATTCACCCCTCCACTTT. Protein: CASSTGQGDYNSPLHF.

CDR3 protein: CASRGTSGFYNEQFF. DNA of the CDR3: TGTGCCAGCAGGGGGACTAGCGGGTTCTACAATGAGCAGTTCTTC. This chain joins TRBV6-1 and TRBJ2-1; TRBD2 agrees at 12 bases. The length of the CDR3 is 15 residues. J was trimmed by 3 bases and V by 6 bases; bases with no gene match: 3. CDR1 is MNHNS and CDR2 is SASEGT in the germline V gene.

The chain uses TRBV28 and TRBJ2-5, with TRBD1 matching over 10 bases. The CDR3 consists of 15 residues. CDR1 and CDR2 from the germline V gene are MDHEN and SYDVKM. J gave up 5 bases and V 2 bases, and 5 bases lay outside the gene matches. The CDR3 loop is CASSLLPGQGETQYF. CDR3 in DNA: TGTGCCAGCAGTTTACTCCCGGGACAGGGGGAGACCCAGTACTTC.

The CDR3 region is CASSLAQGTEAFF. CDR3 bases: TGTGCCAGCAGCTTAGCGCAGGGGACTGAAGCTTTCTTT. The rearrangement links TRBV7-6 to TRBJ1-1, with a possible D match to TRBD1 (6 bases). Trimming pared 0 bases from V and 5 bases from J, leaving 7 bases between. This CDR3 region has 13 residues. Looked up from germline, CDR1 is SGHVS and CDR2 is FNYEAQ.

The genes are TRBV7-6 and TRBJ2-1; the D gene is possibly TRBD1 (5 bases). This CDR3 comprises 18 residues. From germline, CDR1 is SGHVS and CDR2 FNYEAQ. Trimming left V 7 bases short and J 2 bases short, with 24 bases between. In nucleotides, the CDR3 is TGTGCCAGCACCCACTCCCCGAGGACAACTACCGCCTACAATGAGCAGTTCTTC. Protein product: CASTHSPRTTTAYNEQFF.

This rearrangement joins TRBV18 to TRBJ1-4; D not certain. Germline loops: CDR1 KGHSH, CDR2 LQKENI. The CDR3 sequence is 14 residues long. V lost 0 bases to trimming and J lost 8 bases, with 10 bases between them. CDR3 region: CASSPPAVEEKLFF. In DNA, the CDR3 is TGTGCCAGCTCACCACCGGCGGTAGAAGAAAAACTGTTTTTT.

V gene TRBV5-6 combines with J gene TRBJ2-5, with D maybe TRBD1 (5 bases). Germline V gene lookup returns CDR1 SGHDT and CDR2 YYEEEE. V lost 2 bases and J 5 bases, leaving 10 bases between the germline ends. CDR3 size: 13 residues. CDR3 protein: CASSFQGLETQYF. CDR3 in DNA: TGTGCCAGCAGCTTTCAGGGCCTGGAGACCCAGTACTTC.

This clone was counted once. V and J are TRBV7-2 and TRBJ1-4; D may be TRBD1 (5 bases). Germline V lookup: CDR1 SGHTA, CDR2 FQGNSA. V lost 6 bases and J lost 8, with 13 bases in between. There are 13 residues in the CDR3. CDR3 amino acids: CASSTRTKEKLFF. The CDR3 DNA reads as TGTGCCAGCAGTACCCGGACAAAAGAAAAACTGTTTTTT.

Here the CDR3 DNA reads TGTGCCAGCAGCTTACAGTCGGGGAACACTGAAGCTTTCTTT. This gives the protein CASSLQSGNTEAFF. The genes are TRBV7-3 and TRBJ1-1; D call uncertain. V was pared by 2 bases and J by 1 base, with 8 bases between. The germline CDR1 and CDR2 sequences are SGHTA and FQGTGA. The CDR3 totals 14 residues.

The CDR3 region is CASSAGTGLAYEQYF. CDR3 nucleotides: TGTGCCAGCAGTGCCGGGACAGGTTTGGCCTACGAGCAGTACTTC. The chain carries TRBV6-1 and TRBJ2-5, with TRBD1 matching 8 bases. Matching the DNA end better, TRBJ2-7 makes the J call doubtful. The CDR3 length is 15 residues. Germline CDR1 and CDR2: MNHNS and SASEGT.

This chain connects TRBV5-5 to TRBJ2-1; 12 nucleotides match TRBD2. V shed 0 bases and J 7 bases; nucleotides not matched to a gene: 2. This CDR3 has 15 amino acids. Germline lookup yields CDR1 SGHKS and CDR2 YYEKEE (reference sequence). In nucleotides, the CDR3 is TGTGCCAGCAGCTTGGAACTAGCGGGAGGTAATGAGCAGTTCTTC. Translating gives CASSLELAGGNEQFF.

The chain uses TRBV6-5 and TRBJ2-2; D call uncertain. V lost 0 bases to trimming and J lost 7 bases, with 15 bases between them. The CDR3 extends over 16 amino acids. Germline V gene lookup returns CDR1 MNHEY and CDR2 SVGAGI. The CDR3 reads CASSYSILRSVGELFF. DNA for the CDR3: TGTGCCAGCAGTTACTCGATTCTCAGGTCGGTCGGGGAGCTGTTTTTT.

This clone came up once. This sequence joins TRBV1 and TRBJ2-7; the listed D gene, TRBD2, was not tested against the DNA. TRBV1 is described as a pseudogene. CDR3 size: 17 residues. The CDR3 coding sequence is TGCACCAGCAGCCACGCAACGGGAGGGCCGGGTCGGGACGAGCAGTACTTC. Translating it yields CTSSHATGGPGRDEQYF.

This sequence joins TRBV6-6 and TRBJ2-3; D might be TRBD1 (6 bases). The V end was cut by 0 bases, the J end by 1 base, with 11 bases between. Germline CDR1 MNHNY, CDR2 SVGAGI (reference sequence). The CDR3 runs 16 residues. This chain's CDR3 is CASSYSRDTGTDTQYF. The CDR3, as DNA: TGTGCCAGCAGTTACTCGAGGGACACAGGCACAGATACGCAGTATTTT.

This rearrangement joins TRBV19 to TRBJ1-5, with TRBD1 as a possible D gene (6 bases). Trimming stripped 5 bases from V and 1 base from J, with 9 bases between. CDR3 size: 14 residues. CDR1 and CDR2 from the germline V gene are LNHDA and SQIVND (reference sequence). The CDR3 DNA follows: TGTGCCAGTAGTTCCGACAGGAGCAATCAGCCCCAGCATTTT. Translated, it gives CASSSDRSNQPQHF. Filled out from reference TRBV19 and TRBJ1-5, the complete variable domain reads DGGITQSPKYLFRKEGQNVTLSCEQNLNHDAMYWYRQDPGQGLRLIYYSQIVNDFQKGDIAEGYSVSREKKESFPLTVTSAQKNPTAFYLCASSSDRSNQPQHFGDGTRLSIL.

The rearrangement uses TRBV4-2 and TRBJ2-7, with D possibly matching TRBD2 (6 bases). Looked up from germline, CDR1 is LGHNA and CDR2 is YNFKEQ. The CDR3 is 14 residues long. V was pared by 1 base and J by 3 bases, with 10 bases between. CDR3 bases: TGTGCCAGCAGCCAAGTTTTAGCGGACTACGAGCAGTACTTC. Its protein product is CASSQVLADYEQYF.